This T cell receptor beta chain came from a study of blood T cell repertoires in COVID-19. Overall study: Samples of COVID-19 (acute and convalescent) were obtained from the United States, Italy and Spain. The cDNA or gDNA used as material had been derived from T cells, B-cell-depleted T cells, or PBMCs.

Study processing details: Amplification with reference gene primers provided the estimates of nucleated cell counts. The protocol was immunoSEQ multiplex PCR, while the TCRdb copy is restricted to in-frame clones and leaves out a portion. Clonal size and the V and J genes are those of that table, whereas D and trimming came from the DNA. The sample consists of about 200,000 clones, 70% to 90% of them appearing once. V trimming: 6 bases; J trimming: 0 bases; junction bases outside the gene matches: 5. CDR3 length: 14 residues. Germline CDR1 and CDR2: ENHRY and SYGVKD. The sequencing input was peripheral blood. This receptor was obtained from a woman aged 80 or over with acute or convalescent COVID-19. The chain is built from TRBV10-3 and TRBJ2-7; 7 bases map to TRBD1. DNA for the CDR3: TGTGCCATCAGGAGACAGGGATCCTCCTACGAGCAGTACTTC. It codes for CAIRRQGSSYEQYF.